Included here is one T cell receptor beta chain sequence, with context. Researchers made TCR beta libraries by using iRepertoire HTBI primers and running Arm-PCR on CDR3 regions. In TCRdb, the multiplex PCR reads were re-called with MiXCR into one record per CDR3 protein. Of about 520,000 distinct CDR3 sequences listed, more than 10% are singletons. V was pared by 6 bases and J by 1 base, with 16 bases between. Germline V gives CDR1 DFQATT, CDR2 SNEGSKA (reference sequence). CDR3 length: 15 residues. Specified time point: newly diagnosed GD, antithyroid drugs for less than 3 months. Extracted RNA from PBMCs served as the source of the TCR library. Patients came from an endocrinology department in Xi'an, China. The data derive from a study of regulatory T cells in long-lasting Graves disease. These sequences were also reported in another study, on T cells in Graves' hyperthyroidism and ophthalmopathy. Per that study: First-round RT-PCR targeting the TCR CDR3 was performed with the HTBI primer set. Most expanded thyroid clonotypes above 0.001 recurred in blood.

The sample consisted of peripheral blood mononuclear cells (PBMCs), taken at new diagnosis, from a patient treated with antithyroid drugs. The V call is TRBV20-1, the J call TRBJ2-4; possible D gene TRBD1, 6 bases. This TCR was recovered from a young woman with Graves disease. The CDR3 DNA reads as TGCAGTGCGACGTCCCAACAGGGCGCCAAAAACATTCAGTACTTC. Encoded protein: CSATSQQGAKNIQYF.